This entry lists 3 T cell receptor beta chains sequenced from one sample in a study of CD8+ T cells in alopecia areata (dated by TCRdb to between 2018 and 2020). Receptor amplification or capture employed the immunoSEQ multiplex PCR assay. RNA was extracted from all samples and reverse transcribed into cDNA as template for TCR sequencing. Entries here come from immuneACCESS through TCRdb and include only in-frame sequences with V and J called. Some clones fail to appear in such tables; in the studies checked, an unresolved V gene covers under half of the shortfall, and the cause of the remainder is unknown. The sample table holds 200,000 to 250,000 clones, of which approximately 52% were seen once. Of the sample, 0.45% falls within the top ten clones. The time point label corresponds to: baseline before oral tofacitinib. The sample in question was CD4+ T cells sorted from blood, obtained at week 0. These receptor sequences come from a human donor with alopecia areata.

As for this clone: The junction and the germline gene differ at one end; a read error may be behind it. The chain couples TRBV29-1 to TRBJ2-3, with D hard to call. The CDR3 covers 11 residues. Looked up from germline, CDR1 is SQVTM and CDR2 is ANQGSEA. The CDR3 nucleotides read TGCAGCGATGAAAGCACAGATACGCAGTATTTT. Translation: CSDESTDTQYF.

The count of this clone is one. The rearrangement joins TRBV25-1 to TRBJ2-1, with TRBD2 matching over 8 bases. Germline-derived CDR1 and CDR2 are MGHDK and SYGVNS. CDR3 length equals 14 residues. The trim removed 5 bases at V and 4 bases at J, leaving 4 bases unmatched. CDR3: CASSTLAEYNEQFF. CDR3 sequence (DNA): TGTGCCAGCAGTACACTAGCGGAATACAATGAGCAGTTCTTC.

The genes are TRBV5-1 and TRBJ2-7; 7 bases map to TRBD2. Germline-derived CDR1 and CDR2 are SGHRS and YFSETQ. This CDR3 has 15 residues. The V segment lost 0 bases and the J segment 0 bases; nucleotides outside the gene matches: 3. The CDR3 spells CASSLEGLSSYEQYF. The DNA for the CDR3 is TGCGCCAGCAGCTTGGAGGGACTATCCTCCTACGAGCAGTACTTC.